The 30 T cell receptor beta chains below were found in one sample sequenced in a study of identical twins. TCRdb reprocessed the 5' RACE reads via MiXCR and lists one record per CDR3 protein. This sample yields 540,000 or so distinct CDR3 sequences, of which 20% to 25% are seen a single time; approximately 0.52% belongs to the top ten. The same data also went into a second study, on yellow fever vaccine responses in identical twins.

Input material: CD4+ T cells sorted from blood. These receptor sequences come from a woman aged 18-30 years in good health.

A single count supports this clonotype. The rearrangement uses TRBV28 and TRBJ2-7, with TRBD1 as a possible D gene (5 bases). The ends were cut back, 5 bases at V and 5 bases at J, with 10 bases in the middle. The CDR3 length is 12 residues. Germline assignment: CDR1 MDHEN and CDR2 SYDVKM. CDR3 sequence: CASSGRAHEQYV. The CDR3 nucleotides read TGTGCCAGCAGTGGCAGGGCCCACGAGCAGTACGTC.

This rearrangement joins TRBV12-3 or TRBV12-4 to TRBJ1-2, with D possibly TRBD1 on 6 matching bases. The CDR3 sequence is 16 residues long. Trimming took 2 bases from V and 0 from J, leaving 13 bases between them. The CDR3 sequence: CASSLRTVDTNYGYTF. DNA for the CDR3: TGTGCCAGCAGTTTAAGGACAGTCGATACTAACTATGGCTACACCTTC.

The table lists this clonotype with a few counts. The genes are TRBV6-1 and TRBJ2-6; TRBD1 is a possible D gene (5 bases). This CDR3 has 15 amino acids. V lost 6 bases, J lost 0 bases, and 9 bases lay in between. Germline values: CDR1 MNHNS, CDR2 SASEGT. CDR3 DNA: TGTGCCAGCAGAAATACAGGCTCTGGGGCCAACGTCCTGACTTTC. Its protein product is CASRNTGSGANVLTF.

The V call is TRBV12-3 or TRBV12-4, the J call TRBJ1-3; D is unresolved. V lost 11 bases to trimming and J lost 0 bases, with 14 bases between them. The CDR3 covers 14 residues. CDR3 amino acids: CALRTADSGNTIYF. CDR3 nucleotides: TGTGCCTTAAGGACCGCTGACTCTGGAAACACCATATATTTT.

The chain links TRBV20-1 to TRBJ2-7; no reliable D call. Per the germline V gene, CDR1 is DFQATT and CDR2 is SNEGSKA (reference sequence). V lost 4 bases and J lost 6, with 10 bases in between. The CDR3 has 11 amino acids. The CDR3 DNA sequence: TGCAGTGCTAACCCGATTAGCGAGCAGTACTTC. It specifies CSANPISEQYF.

This chain uses TRBV20-1 with TRBJ2-1; 10 nucleotides align to TRBD2. Germline CDR1 DFQATT, CDR2 SNEGSKA (reference sequence). Trimming removed 7 bases from V and 6 bases from J; junction bases left unmatched: 9. The CDR3 length is 14 residues. CDR3 residues: CSVKRGGLFNEQFF. The CDR3 coding sequence is TGCAGTGTGAAGCGGGGGGGCCTTTTCAATGAGCAGTTCTTC.

In this sample, this clonotype turned up a few times. This sequence joins TRBV12-3 or TRBV12-4 and TRBJ2-1; 12 bases map to TRBD2. The CDR3 covers 14 residues. Trimming took 5 bases from V and 7 from J; bases not matched to a gene: 3. CDR3 protein: CASSTLAGGNEQFF. The CDR3 DNA reads TGTGCCAGCAGTACACTAGCGGGGGGAAATGAGCAGTTCTTC.

This rearrangement joins TRBV11-1 to TRBJ2-2, with 10 bases identical to TRBD2. The CDR3 runs to 18 residues. CDR1 SGHAT and CDR2 FQDESV come from the germline V gene (reference sequence). The V and J ends lost 3 bases and 4 bases, in that order; junction bases with no gene match: 11. The CDR3 is CASSFRILAGEATGELFF. CDR3 coding DNA: TGTGCCAGCAGCTTTCGCATCCTAGCGGGAGAGGCCACCGGGGAGCTGTTTTTT. Combining the CDR3 with reference TRBV11-1 and TRBJ2-2 gives the whole variable domain EAEVAQSPRYKITEKSQAVAFWCDPISGHATLYWYRQILGQGPELLVQFQDESVVDDSQLPKDRFSAERLKGVDSTLKIQPAELGDSAMYLCASSFRILAGEATGELFFGEGSRLTVL.

The rearrangement links TRBV7-9 to TRBJ1-1; 8 nucleotides align to TRBD1. After removal of 4 bases from V and 0 bases from J, the junction contained 4 bases not matched to a gene. The CDR3 runs 15 residues. Germline CDR1 SEHNR, CDR2 FQNEAQ (reference sequence). The CDR3 nucleotides read TGTGCCAGCAGCTCGGGACAGGCAATGAACACTGAAGCTTTCTTT. The encoded protein is CASSSGQAMNTEAFF. Full variable domain (remainder filled in from reference TRBV7-9 and TRBJ1-1): DTGVSQNPRHKITKRGQNVTFRCDPISEHNRLYWYRQTLGQGPEFLTYFQNEAQLEKSRLLSDRFSAERPKGSFSTLEIQRTEQGDSAMYLCASSSGQAMNTEAFFGQGTRLTVV.

The gene calls are TRBV9 and TRBJ2-7; TRBD1 is a possible D gene (5 bases). Trimming took off 5 bases at V and 5 bases at J, with 17 bases between the two ends. CDR1 is SGDLS and CDR2 is YYNGEE in the germline V gene. The CDR3 is 14 amino acids. The CDR3 DNA sequence: TGTGCCAGCAGTTTTGCGGCCCTACAGGACGAGCAGTACTTC. Protein product: CASSFAALQDEQYF.

This clonotype turned up a few times. The chain has TRBV20-1 and TRBJ1-1; D uncertain. Germline CDR1 is DFQATT and CDR2 is SNEGSKA (reference sequence). V lost 1 base and J lost 12, with 18 bases in between. The CDR3 loop spans 13 amino acids. CDR3 in DNA: TGCAGTGCTAGAGGTCCGGCGGCTCCCGAATCTTTCTTT. Protein: CSARGPAAPESFF.

This clonotype showed up just a few times. The chain recombines TRBV11-2 with TRBJ2-2; 7 nucleotides line up with TRBD2. Germline V gene lookup returns CDR1 SGHAT and CDR2 FQNNGV. V was pared by 1 base and J by 3 bases, with 5 bases of the junction left unmatched. The CDR3 extends over 16 amino acids. This CDR3 reads CASSLVGGGYTGELFF. Here the CDR3 DNA reads TGTGCCAGCAGCTTAGTGGGCGGGGGTTACACCGGGGAGCTGTTTTTT.

The genes are TRBV24-1 and TRBJ2-3; a possible D gene is TRBD1 (6 bases). Germline V gene data show CDR1 as KGHDR and CDR2 as SFDVKD. The CDR3 is made up of 15 amino acids. Trimming removed 7 bases at V and 6 bases at J, with 19 bases between. The CDR3, as DNA: TGTGCCACCAGCCCCGGACAGATGTTAGGGGATACGCAGTATTTT. This translates into CATSPGQMLGDTQYF.

This rearrangement joins TRBV20-1 to TRBJ2-7; TRBD1 agrees at 10 bases. Germline loops: CDR1 DFQATT, CDR2 SNEGSKA (reference sequence). V was clipped by 3 bases and J by 6 bases; unmatched bases: 5. CDR3 length equals 13 residues. DNA of the CDR3: TGCAGTGCTAGCACCGGGACAGGGGCCGAGCAGTACTTC. As protein: CSASTGTGAEQYF.

The chain employs TRBV2 and TRBJ2-7, with D perhaps TRBD2 (5 bases). Germline assignment: CDR1 SNHLY and CDR2 FYNNEI. Between the trimmed V and J ends, which lost 4 bases and 3 bases, there was a span of 13 bases. This CDR3 has 14 residues. The CDR3 spells CASSGQAGNYEQYF. The DNA of the CDR3 is TGTGCCAGCAGTGGTCAGGCCGGGAACTACGAGCAGTACTTC. The full variable domain, with the rest looked up from reference TRBV2 and TRBJ2-7, is EPEVTQTPSHQVTQMGQEVILRCVPISNHLYFYWYRQILGQKVEFLVSFYNNEISEKSEIFDDQFSVERPDGSNFTLKIRSTKLEDSAMYFCASSGQAGNYEQYFGPGTRLTVT.

The chain is built from TRBV11-1 and TRBJ2-2, with a possible D match to TRBD1 (6 bases). The V end lost 9 bases, the J end lost 2 bases, and 31 bases lay between the germline ends. This CDR3 has 20 residues. Looked up from germline, CDR1 is SGHAT and CDR2 is FQDESV (reference sequence). The CDR3 DNA is TGTGCCAGTTTGCAGGGACGCCAGACAGGAGCCGCGTCAAACACCGGGGAGCTGTTTTTT. It encodes CASLQGRQTGAASNTGELFF.

Here the CDR3 reads CASSLDPGGASTDTQYF. Written as DNA, the CDR3 is TGCGCCAGCAGCTTGGACCCAGGGGGCGCGAGCACAGATACGCAGTATTTT. The rearrangement uses TRBV5-1 and TRBJ2-3, with TRBD1 identical over 8 bases. CDR3 size: 17 residues. V trimming: 0 bases; J trimming: 0 bases; junction bases outside the gene matches: 6. Germline CDR1 and CDR2: SGHRS and YFSETQ. Full variable domain (missing parts from reference TRBV5-1 and TRBJ2-3): KAGVTQTPRYLIKTRGQQVTLSCSPISGHRSVSWYQQTPGQGLQFLFEYFSETQRNKGNFPGRFSGRQFSNSRSEMNVSTLELGDSALYLCASSLDPGGASTDTQYFGPGTRLTVL.

The sample holds a few counts of this clonotype. This chain connects TRBV6-1 to TRBJ2-7; D remains unclear. The CDR3 has 14 residues. Trimming removed 2 bases from V and 5 bases from J, with 13 bases in between. CDR1 MNHNS and CDR2 SASEGT come from the germline V gene. This CDR3 is CASSERNSGNEQYV. The CDR3 DNA follows: TGTGCCAGCAGTGAAAGGAACTCTGGAAACGAGCAGTACGTC.

The chain has TRBV11-3 and TRBJ2-3, with 7 bases aligning to TRBD2. Trimming removed 4 bases from V and 2 bases from J; junction bases left unmatched: 9. This CDR3 has 16 amino acids. Germline V gives CDR1 SGHNT, CDR2 YENEEA. CDR3 sequence (DNA): TGTGCCAGCAGCTCTATACTAGCGAGACCCACAGATACGCAGTATTTT. Amino acids: CASSSILARPTDTQYF.

The chain combines TRBV10-3 with TRBJ2-5; D could derive from TRBD1 or TRBD2 (5 bases each). The germline V gene has CDR1 ENHRY and CDR2 SYGVKD. This CDR3 contains 15 residues. The V end lost 0 bases, the J end lost 2 bases, and 10 bases lay between the germline ends. The CDR3 DNA reads as TGTGCCATCAGTGAGTCCTCGGGGCCGCAAGAGACCCAGTACTTC. Encoded protein: CAISESSGPQETQYF.

The chain has TRBV2 and TRBJ2-7; no clear D gene. Trimming left V 6 bases short and J 7 bases short, with 16 bases between. CDR1 SNHLY and CDR2 FYNNEI come from the germline V gene. The CDR3 extends over 13 amino acids. CDR3 coding DNA: TGTGCCAGCAGATTCCCGGGCACCTGGGAGCAGTACTTC. Encoded protein: CASRFPGTWEQYF.

Comments on this clonotype: An end of the junction differs from the germline gene, which may be a read error. CDR3 sequence reads: CASSGNNSPLHF. DNA of the CDR3: TGTGCCAGCAGCGGAAACAATTCACCCCTCCACTTC. The rearrangement links TRBV7-6 to TRBJ1-6; no definite D call. The CDR3 is 12 amino acids. Germline CDR1 reads SGHVS; CDR2 reads FNYEAQ.

V gene TRBV5-1 combines with J gene TRBJ1-5, with a possible D match to TRBD1 (6 bases). The length of the CDR3 is 14 residues. Germline values: CDR1 SGHRS, CDR2 YFSETQ. V shed 0 bases and J shed 7 bases, with 11 bases lying between them. The CDR3 sequence is CASSLEAGVQPQHF. In DNA form, the CDR3 reads TGCGCCAGCAGCTTGGAGGCAGGGGTACAGCCCCAGCATTTT.

In this sample, this clonotype turned up a few times. The chain joins TRBV3-1 to TRBJ2-1; TRBD2 might be the D (6 bases). The CDR3 is made up of 14 amino acids. Deletions cut 1 base from V and 9 bases from J, with 13 bases between. From germline, CDR1 is LGHDT and CDR2 YNNKEL (reference sequence). CDR3 DNA: TGTGCCAGCAGCCAAGGGGGGGTAGTGGGTGAGCAGTTCTTC. This translates into CASSQGGVVGEQFF.

The genes are TRBV19 and TRBJ2-2; 10 bases are a match to TRBD2. The trim removed 4 bases at V and 6 bases at J, leaving 5 bases unmatched. Germline CDR1 LNHDA, CDR2 SQIVND (reference sequence). The CDR3 covers 15 residues. CDR3 in amino acids: CASSRSGRVPGELFF. The CDR3 DNA reads as TGTGCCAGTAGTAGAAGCGGGAGGGTCCCCGGGGAGCTGTTTTTT.

The V and J genes are TRBV3-1 and TRBJ2-1; 7 nucleotides match TRBD2. The CDR3 is made up of 16 amino acids. The J segment lost 7 bases and the V segment lost 7 bases, leaving 16 bases of the junction unmatched. Germline loops: CDR1 LGHDT, CDR2 YNNKEL (reference sequence). CDR3 nucleotides: TGTGCCAGCACCTTGGGAGGAACTAGCGCGGCGAATGAGCAGTTCTTC. Residues: CASTLGGTSAANEQFF.

The J gene is TRBJ2-1, the V gene TRBV20-1; TRBD2 matches 16 bases. V dropped 5 bases and J dropped 14; count of bases not matched to a gene: 6. This CDR3 is built from 13 residues. The germline V gene has CDR1 DFQATT and CDR2 SNEGSKA (reference sequence). The CDR3: CSAPTGLAGGEFF. CDR3 in DNA: TGCAGTGCTCCCACGGGACTAGCGGGAGGGGAGTTCTTC.

This chain uses TRBV12-3 or TRBV12-4 with TRBJ2-7; weak D call: TRBD1 (8 bases). The CDR3 totals 15 residues. V was clipped by 6 bases and J by 2 bases, with 17 bases between them. The CDR3 is CASSYDRGGTYEQYV. In nucleotides, the CDR3 is TGTGCCAGCAGCTACGACAGGGGAGGGACCTACGAGCAGTACGTC.

The V gene is TRBV20-1, the J gene TRBJ2-7; D gene ambiguous. The CDR3 is made up of 14 amino acids. The germline V gene has CDR1 DFQATT and CDR2 SNEGSKA (reference sequence). The V end was cut by 6 bases, the J end by 0 bases, with 15 bases between. CDR3: CSASGSTLSYEQYV. The CDR3 DNA sequence: TGCAGTGCCAGTGGATCTACACTCTCCTACGAGCAGTACGTC.

This clonotype was picked up a small number of times. V is TRBV7-9 and J is TRBJ1-6, with D possibly being TRBD1 (5 bases). Germline lookup yields CDR1 SEHNR and CDR2 FQNEAQ (reference sequence). The CDR3 totals 14 residues. V lost 2 bases and J lost 9, with 11 bases in between. The CDR3 nucleotides read TGTGCCAGCAGCTTAACCACAGGACCTTCACCCCTCCACTTT. This codes for CASSLTTGPSPLHF.